This TCR beta chain appears in the sequencing data of a study of shared clonotypes between healthy human individuals. V was clipped by 1 base and J by 6 bases; unmatched bases: 10. The CDR3 runs to 16 residues. The germline gives CDR1 MDHEN, CDR2 SYDVKM. TCRdb keeps only in-frame clones here, not all; method: immunoSEQ multiplex PCR. Counted here are around 700,000 clones, around 78% occurring once; the ten biggest clones make up roughly 2%. The study's findings and limits: Across subsets, estimated richness was generally greater for naive than for memory populations. Among several donors, roughly 5% of naive CD4 clonotypes were found in common.

Of note for this clone: Its antigen remains unidentified.

The sequencing input was memory CD4+ T cells sorted from blood. Subset described: CD45RA-negative fraction. The sequence was obtained from a woman aged 25 to 39 in good health. This chain joins TRBV28 and TRBJ2-3, with 7 bases fitting TRBD2. This CDR3 is CASSLFRQGGSDTQYF. The CDR3 DNA is TGTGCCAGCAGTTTATTTCGCCAGGGAGGGTCCGATACGCAGTATTTT.